This TCR beta chain was recovered during a study of shared clonotypes between healthy human individuals. Study results and limitations: Clonotype sharing among the donors was expected to vary with sequencing depth.

Turning to this clone: Its antigen remains unidentified.

TCRdb's table, derived via immunoSEQ multiplex PCR, lists solely in-frame clones and lacks some. Of roughly 500,000 clones in the sample, about 76% are singletons; the top ten hold around 13%. CDR1 is MDHEN, CDR2 SYDVKM, per germline. V gave up 6 bases and J gave up 6 bases, with 6 bases separating them. The CDR3 covers 11 residues. This receptor was taken from a woman between 40 and 55 years old in good health. Some clones in this sample may be carry-over from other donors' samples. Sequencing input: PBMCs. J is TRBJ2-1 and V is TRBV28; the D is unclear. The CDR3 here is CASRGLNEQFF. The CDR3, as DNA: TGTGCCAGCAGAGGGCTCAATGAGCAGTTCTTC.